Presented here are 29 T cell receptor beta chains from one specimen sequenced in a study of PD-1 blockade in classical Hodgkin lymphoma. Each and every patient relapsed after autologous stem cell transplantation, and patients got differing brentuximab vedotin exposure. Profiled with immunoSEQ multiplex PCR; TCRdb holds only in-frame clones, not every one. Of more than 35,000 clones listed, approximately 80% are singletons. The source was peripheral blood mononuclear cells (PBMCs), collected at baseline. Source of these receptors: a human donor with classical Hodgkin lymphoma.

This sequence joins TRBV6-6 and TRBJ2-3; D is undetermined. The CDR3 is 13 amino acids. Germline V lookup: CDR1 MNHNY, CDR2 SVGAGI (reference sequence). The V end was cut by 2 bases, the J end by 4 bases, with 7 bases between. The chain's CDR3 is CASSYIRSDTQYF. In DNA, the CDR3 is TGTGCCAGCAGTTACATCAGGTCAGATACGCAGTATTTT.

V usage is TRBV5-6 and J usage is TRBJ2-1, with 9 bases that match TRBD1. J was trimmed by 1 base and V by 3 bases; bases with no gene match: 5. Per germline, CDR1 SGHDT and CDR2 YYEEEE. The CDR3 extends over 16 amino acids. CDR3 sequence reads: CASSWATGGSYNEQFF. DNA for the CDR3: TGTGCCAGCAGCTGGGCGACAGGGGGGTCCTACAATGAGCAGTTCTTC.

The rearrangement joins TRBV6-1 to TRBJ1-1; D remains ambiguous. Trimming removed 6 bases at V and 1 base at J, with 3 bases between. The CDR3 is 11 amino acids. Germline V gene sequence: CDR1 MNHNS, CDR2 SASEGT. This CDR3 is CASSRNTEAFF. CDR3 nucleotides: TGTGCCAGCAGCCGGAACACTGAAGCTTTCTTT.

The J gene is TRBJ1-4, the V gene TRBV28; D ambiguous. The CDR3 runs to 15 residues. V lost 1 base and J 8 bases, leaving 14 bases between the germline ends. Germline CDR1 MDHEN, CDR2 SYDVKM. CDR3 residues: CASSLSRGKLEKLFF. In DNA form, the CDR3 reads TGTGCCAGCAGTTTATCCCGGGGTAAGCTGGAAAAACTGTTTTTT.

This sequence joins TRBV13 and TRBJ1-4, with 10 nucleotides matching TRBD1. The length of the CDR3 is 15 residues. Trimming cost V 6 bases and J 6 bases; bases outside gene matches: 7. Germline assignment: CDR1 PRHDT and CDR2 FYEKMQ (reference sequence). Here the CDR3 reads CASSSSGQGYEKLFF. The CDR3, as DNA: TGTGCCAGCAGTTCCTCGGGACAGGGGTATGAAAAACTGTTTTTT.

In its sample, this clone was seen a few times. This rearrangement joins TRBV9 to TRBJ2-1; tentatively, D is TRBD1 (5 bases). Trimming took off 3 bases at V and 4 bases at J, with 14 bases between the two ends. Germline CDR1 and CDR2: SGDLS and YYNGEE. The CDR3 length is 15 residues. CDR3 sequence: CASSAQGVPYNEQFF. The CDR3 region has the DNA TGTGCCAGCAGCGCTCAGGGTGTACCTTACAATGAGCAGTTCTTC.

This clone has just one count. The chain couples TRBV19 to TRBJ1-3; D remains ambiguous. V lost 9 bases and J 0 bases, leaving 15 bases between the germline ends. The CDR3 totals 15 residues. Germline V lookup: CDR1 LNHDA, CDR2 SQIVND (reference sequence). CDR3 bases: TGTGCCAGCCGCCAAATGGTCCGCTCTGGAAACACCATATATTTT. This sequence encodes CASRQMVRSGNTIYF.

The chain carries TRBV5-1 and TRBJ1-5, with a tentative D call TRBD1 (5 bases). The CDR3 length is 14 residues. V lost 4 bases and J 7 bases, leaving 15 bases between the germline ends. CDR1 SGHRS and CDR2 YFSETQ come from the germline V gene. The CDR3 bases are TGCGCCAGCAGCAAGCGGGACCGGGGGCAGCCCCAGCATTTT. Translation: CASSKRDRGQPQHF.

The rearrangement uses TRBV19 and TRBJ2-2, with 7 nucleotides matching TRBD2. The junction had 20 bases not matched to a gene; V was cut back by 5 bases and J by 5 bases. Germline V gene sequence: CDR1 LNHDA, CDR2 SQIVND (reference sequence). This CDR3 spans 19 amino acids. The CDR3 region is CASSPLPGTARGGTGELFF. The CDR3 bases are TGTGCCAGTAGTCCCCTCCCAGGAACCGCGAGGGGAGGGACCGGGGAGCTGTTTTTT.

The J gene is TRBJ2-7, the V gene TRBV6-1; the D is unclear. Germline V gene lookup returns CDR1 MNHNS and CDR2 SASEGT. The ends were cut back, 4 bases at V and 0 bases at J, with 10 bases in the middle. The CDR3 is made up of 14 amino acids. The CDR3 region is CASSAFANSYEQYF. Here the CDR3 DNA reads TGTGCCAGCAGTGCGTTCGCCAACTCCTACGAGCAGTACTTC.

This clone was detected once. In nucleotides, the CDR3 is TGTGCCAGCAGCCAGACGGGGGACAGGGGGCAGACCGGGGAGCTGTTTTTT. Its translation: CASSQTGDRGQTGELFF. This sequence joins TRBV7-2 and TRBJ2-2; 12 positions match TRBD1. The V and J ends lost 5 bases and 5 bases, in that order; junction bases with no gene match: 9. This CDR3 has 17 amino acids. From germline, CDR1 is SGHTA and CDR2 FQGNSA.

CDR3 residues: CASSFTDRVPSDTQYF. CDR3 nucleotide sequence: TGTGCCAGCAGTTTCACGGACAGGGTTCCTTCCGATACGCAGTATTTT. The chain uses TRBV6-6 and TRBJ2-3, with 8 bases aligning to TRBD1. The CDR3 extends over 16 amino acids. CDR1 and CDR2 from the germline V gene are MNHNY and SVGAGI (reference sequence). The ends lost 4 bases at V and 6 bases at J; junction bases unmatched: 12.

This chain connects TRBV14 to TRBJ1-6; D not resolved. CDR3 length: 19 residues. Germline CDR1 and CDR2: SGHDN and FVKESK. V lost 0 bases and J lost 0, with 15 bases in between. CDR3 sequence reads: CASSQDRIIGSSYNSPLHF. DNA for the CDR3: TGTGCCAGCAGCCAAGATCGGATTATCGGGAGCTCCTATAATTCACCCCTCCACTTT.

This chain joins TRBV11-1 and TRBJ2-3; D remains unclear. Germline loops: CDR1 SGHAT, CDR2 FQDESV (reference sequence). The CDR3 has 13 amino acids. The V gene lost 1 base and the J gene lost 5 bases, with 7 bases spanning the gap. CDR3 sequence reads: CASSLESQDTQYF. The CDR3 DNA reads TGTGCCAGCAGCTTAGAGTCTCAAGATACGCAGTATTTT.

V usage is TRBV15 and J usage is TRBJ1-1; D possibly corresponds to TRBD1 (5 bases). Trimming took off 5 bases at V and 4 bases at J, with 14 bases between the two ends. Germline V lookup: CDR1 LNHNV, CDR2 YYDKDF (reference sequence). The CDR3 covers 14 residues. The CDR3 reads CATSVFEGSTEAFF. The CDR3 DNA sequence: TGTGCCACCAGCGTCTTTGAGGGGAGCACTGAAGCTTTCTTT.

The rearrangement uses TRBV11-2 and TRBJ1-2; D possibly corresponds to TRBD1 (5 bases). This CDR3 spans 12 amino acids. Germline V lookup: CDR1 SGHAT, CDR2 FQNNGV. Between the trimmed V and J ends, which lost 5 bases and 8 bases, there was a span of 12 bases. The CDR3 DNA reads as TGTGCCAGCAGCCTAGGACAATACGGCTACACCTTC. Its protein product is CASSLGQYGYTF.

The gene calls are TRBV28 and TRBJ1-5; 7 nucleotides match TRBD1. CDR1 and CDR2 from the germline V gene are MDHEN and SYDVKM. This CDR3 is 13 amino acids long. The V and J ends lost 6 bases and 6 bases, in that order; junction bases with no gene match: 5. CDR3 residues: CASREGAGQPQHF. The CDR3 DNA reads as TGTGCCAGCAGGGAGGGGGCGGGTCAGCCCCAGCATTTT.

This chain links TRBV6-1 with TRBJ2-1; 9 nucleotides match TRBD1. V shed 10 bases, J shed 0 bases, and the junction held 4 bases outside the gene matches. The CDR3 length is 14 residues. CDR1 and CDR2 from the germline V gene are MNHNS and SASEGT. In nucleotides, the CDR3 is TGTGCCACCGTGGACAGGGGCTCCTACAATGAGCAGTTCTTC. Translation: CATVDRGSYNEQFF.

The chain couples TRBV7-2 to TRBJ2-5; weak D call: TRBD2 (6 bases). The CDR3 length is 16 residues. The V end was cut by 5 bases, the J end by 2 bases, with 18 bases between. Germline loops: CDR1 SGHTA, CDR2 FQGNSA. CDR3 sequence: CASSPRSGSNQETQYF. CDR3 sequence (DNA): TGTGCCAGCAGCCCCCGCTCCGGGAGTAATCAAGAGACCCAGTACTTC.

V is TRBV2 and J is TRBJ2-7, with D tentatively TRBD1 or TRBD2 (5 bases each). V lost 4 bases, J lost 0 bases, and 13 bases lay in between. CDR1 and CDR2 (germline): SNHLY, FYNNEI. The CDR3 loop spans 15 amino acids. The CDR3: CASSGYGTSSYEQYF. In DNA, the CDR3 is TGTGCCAGCAGTGGGTACGGGACGTCCTCCTACGAGCAGTACTTC.

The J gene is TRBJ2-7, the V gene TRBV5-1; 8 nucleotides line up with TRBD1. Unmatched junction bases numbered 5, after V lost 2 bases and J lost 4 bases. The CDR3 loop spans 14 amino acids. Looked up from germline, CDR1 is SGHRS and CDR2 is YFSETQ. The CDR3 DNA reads TGCGCCAGCAGCTTTGGGACAGGCCGATACGAGCAGTACTTC. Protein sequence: CASSFGTGRYEQYF.

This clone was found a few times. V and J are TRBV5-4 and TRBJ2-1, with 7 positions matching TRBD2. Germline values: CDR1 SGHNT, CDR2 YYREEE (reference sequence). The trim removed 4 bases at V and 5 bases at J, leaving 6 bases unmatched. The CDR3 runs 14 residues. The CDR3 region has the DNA TGTGCCAGCAGCCAAAGCGGGAACCACAATGAGCAGTTCTTC. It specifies CASSQSGNHNEQFF. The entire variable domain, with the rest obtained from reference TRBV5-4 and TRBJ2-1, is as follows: ETGVTQSPTHLIKTRGQQVTLRCSSQSGHNTVSWYQQALGQGPQFIFQYYREEENGRGNFPPRFSGLQFPNYSSELNVNALELDDSALYLCASSQSGNHNEQFFGPGTRLTVL.

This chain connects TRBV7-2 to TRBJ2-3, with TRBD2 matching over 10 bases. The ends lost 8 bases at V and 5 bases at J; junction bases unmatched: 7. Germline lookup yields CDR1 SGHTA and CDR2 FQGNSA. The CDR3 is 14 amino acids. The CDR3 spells CASSRLAGVDTQYF. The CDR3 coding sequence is TGTGCCAGCTCTCGGCTAGCGGGAGTAGATACGCAGTATTTT.

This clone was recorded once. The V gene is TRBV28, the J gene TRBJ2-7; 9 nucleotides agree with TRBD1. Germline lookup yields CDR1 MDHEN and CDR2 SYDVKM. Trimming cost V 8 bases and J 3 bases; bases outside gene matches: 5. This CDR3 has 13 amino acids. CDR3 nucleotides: TGTGCCAGCGGCATGGACAGGGGCTACGAGCAGTACTTC. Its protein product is CASGMDRGYEQYF. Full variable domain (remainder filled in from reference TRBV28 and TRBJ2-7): DVKVTQSSRYLVKRTGEKVFLECVQDMDHENMFWYRQDPGLGLRLIYFSYDVKMKEKGDIPEGYSVSREKKERFSLILESASTNQTSMYLCASGMDRGYEQYFGPGTRLTVT.

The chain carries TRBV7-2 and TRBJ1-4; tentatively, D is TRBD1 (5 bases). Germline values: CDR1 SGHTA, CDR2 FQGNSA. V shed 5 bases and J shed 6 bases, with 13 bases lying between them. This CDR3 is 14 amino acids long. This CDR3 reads CASSPGTVDEKLFF. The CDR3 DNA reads TGTGCCAGCAGCCCGGGGACGGTAGATGAAAAACTGTTTTTT.

CDR3 sequence: CAIRNYGTQYF. In nucleotides, the CDR3 is TGTGCCATCAGAAACTACGGTACGCAGTATTTT. V is TRBV10-3 and J is TRBJ2-3; no clear D gene. Trimming removed 6 bases from V and 8 bases from J, with 9 bases in between. This CDR3 comprises 11 residues. Per the germline V gene, CDR1 is ENHRY and CDR2 is SYGVKD.

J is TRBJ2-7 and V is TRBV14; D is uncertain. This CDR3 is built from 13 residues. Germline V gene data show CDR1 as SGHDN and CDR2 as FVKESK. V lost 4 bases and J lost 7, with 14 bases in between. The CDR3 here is CASSPPNTVEQYF. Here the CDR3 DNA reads TGTGCCAGCAGCCCCCCAAATACGGTGGAGCAGTACTTC.

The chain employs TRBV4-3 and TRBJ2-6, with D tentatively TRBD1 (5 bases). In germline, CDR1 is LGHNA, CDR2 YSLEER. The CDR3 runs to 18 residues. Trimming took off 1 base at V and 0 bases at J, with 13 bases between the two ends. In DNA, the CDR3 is TGCGCCAGCAGCCAAGGAACAGGCCCGGGCTCTGGGGCCAACGTCCTGACTTTC. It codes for CASSQGTGPGSGANVLTF.

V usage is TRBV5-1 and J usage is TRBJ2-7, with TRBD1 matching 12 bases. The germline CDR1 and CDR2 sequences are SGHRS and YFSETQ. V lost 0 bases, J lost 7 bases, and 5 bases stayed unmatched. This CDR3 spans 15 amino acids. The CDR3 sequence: CASSLVGQGAPEQYF. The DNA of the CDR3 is TGCGCCAGCAGCTTGGTGGGACAGGGGGCGCCTGAGCAGTACTTC.